A single sample is the source of the 7 T cell receptor beta chains below, sequenced in a study of blood T cell repertoires in COVID-19. Some clones are missing from TCRdb's copy, which holds only in-frame ones; the method was immunoSEQ multiplex PCR. This sample has 350,000 to 550,000 clones, with around 91% found just once. Sequencing was performed on PBMCs or T cells enriched from blood (not recorded which). These receptors originate from a man younger than 45 who had recovered from COVID-19.

The chain recombines TRBV7-2 with TRBJ2-7, with 8 nucleotides matching TRBD1. The germline gives CDR1 SGHTA, CDR2 FQGNSA. The CDR3 loop spans 14 amino acids. With V trimmed by 6 bases and J by 7 bases, 11 bases remained unmatched. The CDR3 region is CASSPFWTGREQYF. The CDR3 coding sequence is TGTGCCAGCAGTCCGTTCTGGACAGGGAGGGAGCAGTACTTC. Variable domain in full (rest from reference TRBV7-2 and TRBJ2-7): GAGVSQSPSNKVTEKGKDVELRCDPISGHTALYWYRQSLGQGLEFLIYFQGNSAPDKSGLPSDRFSAERTGGSVSTLTIQRTQQEDSAVYLCASSPFWTGREQYFGPGTRLTVT.

V gene TRBV28 combines with J gene TRBJ2-3; 9 positions match TRBD2. With V trimmed by 5 bases and J by 2 bases, 5 bases remained unmatched. CDR3 length: 15 residues. Per the germline V gene, CDR1 is MDHEN and CDR2 is SYDVKM. As DNA, the CDR3 is TGTGCCAGCAGTCCAGCGGGAGGACCCACAGATACGCAGTATTTT. Its translation is CASSPAGGPTDTQYF.

This chain uses TRBV19 with TRBJ2-2; 9 nucleotides align to TRBD1. Trimming at V came to 8 bases and at J to 5 bases, leaving 3 bases not matched to a gene. The CDR3 is made up of 13 amino acids. Germline V gene lookup returns CDR1 LNHDA and CDR2 SQIVND (reference sequence). CDR3 nucleotides: TGTGCCAGTCCTGACAGGGGGACCGGGGAGCTGTTTTTT. Translation: CASPDRGTGELFF.

The chain carries TRBV2 and TRBJ1-1, with 8 bases that match TRBD1. V lost 6 bases and J lost 4; bases outside the gene matches: 7. Per the germline V gene, CDR1 is SNHLY and CDR2 is FYNNEI. There are 14 residues in the CDR3. The CDR3, as DNA: TGTGCCAGCAGGTTGACAGGGGAGGCCACTGAAGCTTTCTTT. Protein product: CASRLTGEATEAFF.

The chain employs TRBV27 and TRBJ2-7; 8 bases match TRBD2. The junction had 7 bases not matched to a gene; V was cut back by 2 bases and J by 4 bases. The CDR3 runs 15 residues. Per germline, CDR1 MNHEY and CDR2 SMNVEV (reference sequence). The CDR3 is CASSLDPSGSYEQYF. In DNA form, the CDR3 reads TGTGCCAGCAGTTTAGACCCTAGCGGGTCTTACGAGCAGTACTTC.

The CDR3 loop is CAWSGGQPNQPQHF. CDR3 nucleotide sequence: TGTGCCTGGAGTGGAGGGCAGCCAAATCAGCCCCAGCATTTT. The chain carries TRBV30 and TRBJ1-5; unclear D gene. The CDR3 totals 14 residues. The germline V gene encodes CDR1 GTSNPN and CDR2 SVGIG (reference sequence). The V and J ends lost 1 base and 4 bases respectively, with 11 bases between them.

The chain employs TRBV7-9 and TRBJ2-2, with 7 nucleotides matching TRBD2. Per germline, CDR1 SEHNR and CDR2 FQNEAQ (reference sequence). V gave up 2 bases and J gave up 0 bases; unmatched junction bases: 3. This CDR3 has 16 residues. CDR3 loop: CASSLLSGANTGELFF. Written as DNA, the CDR3 is TGTGCCAGCAGCTTATTAAGCGGGGCGAACACCGGGGAGCTGTTTTTT.